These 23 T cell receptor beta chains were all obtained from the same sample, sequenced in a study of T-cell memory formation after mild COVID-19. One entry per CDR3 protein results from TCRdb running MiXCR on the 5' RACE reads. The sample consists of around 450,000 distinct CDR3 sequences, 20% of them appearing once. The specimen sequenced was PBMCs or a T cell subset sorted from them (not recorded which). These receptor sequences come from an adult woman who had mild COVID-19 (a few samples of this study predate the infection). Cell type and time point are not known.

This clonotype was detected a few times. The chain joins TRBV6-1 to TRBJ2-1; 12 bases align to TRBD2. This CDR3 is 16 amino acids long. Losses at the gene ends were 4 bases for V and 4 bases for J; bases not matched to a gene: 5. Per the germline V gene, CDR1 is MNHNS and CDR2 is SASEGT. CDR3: CASSGAGLAGYNEQFF. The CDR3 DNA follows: TGTGCCAGCAGTGGAGCGGGACTAGCGGGTTACAATGAGCAGTTCTTC.

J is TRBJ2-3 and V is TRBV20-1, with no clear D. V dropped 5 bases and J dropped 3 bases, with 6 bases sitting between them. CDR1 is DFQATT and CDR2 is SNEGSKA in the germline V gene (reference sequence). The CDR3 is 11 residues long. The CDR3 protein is CSARRTDTQYF. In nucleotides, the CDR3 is TGCAGTGCTCGCCGAACAGATACGCAGTATTTT.

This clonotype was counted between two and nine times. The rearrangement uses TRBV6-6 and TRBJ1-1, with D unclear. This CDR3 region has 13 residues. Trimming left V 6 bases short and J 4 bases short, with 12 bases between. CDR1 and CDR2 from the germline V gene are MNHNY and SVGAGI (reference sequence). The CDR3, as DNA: TGTGCCAGCAGCGAAGGGCCGAGCACTGAAGCTTTCTTT. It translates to CASSEGPSTEAFF.

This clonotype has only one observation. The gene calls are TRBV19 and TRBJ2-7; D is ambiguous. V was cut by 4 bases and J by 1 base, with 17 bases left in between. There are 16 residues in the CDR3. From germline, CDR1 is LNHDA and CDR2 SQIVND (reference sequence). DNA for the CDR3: TGTGCCAGTAGTACCTCCCACCGGTCCCTTTCCTACGAGCAGTACTTC. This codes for CASSTSHRSLSYEQYF.

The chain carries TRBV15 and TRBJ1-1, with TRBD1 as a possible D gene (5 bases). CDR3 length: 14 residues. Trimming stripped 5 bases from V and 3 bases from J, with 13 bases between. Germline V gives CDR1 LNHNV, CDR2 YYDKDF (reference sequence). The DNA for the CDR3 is TGTGCCACCAGCGGGGTTTTGGGGGACACTGAAGCTTTCTTT. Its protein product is CATSGVLGDTEAFF.

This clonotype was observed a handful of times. The CDR3 DNA is TGTGCCAGCAGTAGATACGGCGATGGCTACACCTTC. Protein sequence: CASSRYGDGYTF. The chain is built from TRBV25-1 and TRBJ1-2, with unresolved D. Trimming shortened V by 5 bases and J by 6 bases, and 10 bases separated the two germline ends. This CDR3 comprises 12 residues. Germline V gene lookup returns CDR1 MGHDK and CDR2 SYGVNS.

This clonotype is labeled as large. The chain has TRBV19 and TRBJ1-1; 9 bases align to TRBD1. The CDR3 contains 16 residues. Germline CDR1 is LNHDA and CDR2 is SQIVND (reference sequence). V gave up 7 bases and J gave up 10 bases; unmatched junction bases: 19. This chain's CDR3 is CASIGTGSRVSGGAFF. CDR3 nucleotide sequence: TGTGCCAGTATCGGGACAGGGTCTCGAGTATCAGGGGGAGCTTTCTTT.

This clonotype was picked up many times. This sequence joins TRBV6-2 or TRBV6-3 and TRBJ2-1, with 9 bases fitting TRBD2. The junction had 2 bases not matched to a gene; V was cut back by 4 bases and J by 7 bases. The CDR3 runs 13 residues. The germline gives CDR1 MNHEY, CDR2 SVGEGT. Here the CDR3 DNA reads TGTGCCAGCAGTTTGAGCGGGGGGAATGAGCAGTTCTTC. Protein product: CASSLSGGNEQFF.

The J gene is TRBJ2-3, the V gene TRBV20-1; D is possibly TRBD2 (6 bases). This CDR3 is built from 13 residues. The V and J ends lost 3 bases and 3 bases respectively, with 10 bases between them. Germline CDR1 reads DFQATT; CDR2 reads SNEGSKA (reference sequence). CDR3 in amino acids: CSASSGQTDTQYF. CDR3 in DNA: TGCAGTGCTAGTAGCGGCCAGACAGATACGCAGTATTTT.

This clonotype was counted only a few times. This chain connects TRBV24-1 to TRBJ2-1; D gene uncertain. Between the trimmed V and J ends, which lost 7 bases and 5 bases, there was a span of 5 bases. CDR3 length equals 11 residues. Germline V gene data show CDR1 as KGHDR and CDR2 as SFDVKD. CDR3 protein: CATRGHNEQFF. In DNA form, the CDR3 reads TGTGCCACCAGGGGCCACAATGAGCAGTTCTTC.

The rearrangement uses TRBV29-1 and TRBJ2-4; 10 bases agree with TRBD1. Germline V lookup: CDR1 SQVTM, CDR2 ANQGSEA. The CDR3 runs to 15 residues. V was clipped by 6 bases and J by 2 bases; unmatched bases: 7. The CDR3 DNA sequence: TGCAGCGTAGCCCCGGGACAGGGGACCAAAAACATTCAGTACTTC. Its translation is CSVAPGQGTKNIQYF. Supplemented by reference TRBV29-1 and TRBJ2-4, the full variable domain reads SAVISQKPSRDICQRGTSLTIQCQVDSQVTMMFWYRQQPGQSLTLIATANQGSEATYESGFVIDKFPISRPNLTFSTLTVSNMSPEDSSIYLCSVAPGQGTKNIQYFGAGTRLSVL.

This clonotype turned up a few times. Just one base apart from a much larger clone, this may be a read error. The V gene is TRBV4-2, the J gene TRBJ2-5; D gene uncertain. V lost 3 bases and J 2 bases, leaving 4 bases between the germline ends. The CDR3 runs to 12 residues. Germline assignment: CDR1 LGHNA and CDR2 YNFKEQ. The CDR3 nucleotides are TGTGCCAGCAGCCACGCTCAAGAGACCCAGTACTTC. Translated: CASSHAQETQYF.

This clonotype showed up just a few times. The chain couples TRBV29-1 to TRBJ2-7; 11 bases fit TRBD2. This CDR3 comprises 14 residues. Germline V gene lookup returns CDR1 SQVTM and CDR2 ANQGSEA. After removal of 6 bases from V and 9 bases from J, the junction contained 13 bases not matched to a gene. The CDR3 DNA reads TGCAGCGTGGTGGGGGTTAGCGGGAGGGCCTGGCAGTACTTC. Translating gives CSVVGVSGRAWQYF.

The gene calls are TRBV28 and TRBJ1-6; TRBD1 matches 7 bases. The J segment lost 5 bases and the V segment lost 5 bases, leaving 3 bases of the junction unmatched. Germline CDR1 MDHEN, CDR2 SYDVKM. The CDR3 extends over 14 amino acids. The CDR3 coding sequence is TGTGCCAGCAGTCAGGGACAGAATAATTCACCCCTCCACTTT. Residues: CASSQGQNNSPLHF.

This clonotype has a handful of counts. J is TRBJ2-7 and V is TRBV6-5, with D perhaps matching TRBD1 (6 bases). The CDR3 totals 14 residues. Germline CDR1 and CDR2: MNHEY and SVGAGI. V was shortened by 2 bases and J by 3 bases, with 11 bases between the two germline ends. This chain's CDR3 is CASSYATGGYEQYF. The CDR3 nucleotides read TGTGCCAGCAGTTACGCGACAGGCGGCTACGAGCAGTACTTC.

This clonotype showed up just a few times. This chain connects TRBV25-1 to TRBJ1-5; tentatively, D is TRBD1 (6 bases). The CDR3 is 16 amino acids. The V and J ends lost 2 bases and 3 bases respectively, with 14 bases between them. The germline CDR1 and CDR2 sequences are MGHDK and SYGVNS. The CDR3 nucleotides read TGTGCCAGCAGTGAAAGGGGGGGACATATCAATCAGCCCCAGCATTTT. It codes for CASSERGGHINQPQHF.

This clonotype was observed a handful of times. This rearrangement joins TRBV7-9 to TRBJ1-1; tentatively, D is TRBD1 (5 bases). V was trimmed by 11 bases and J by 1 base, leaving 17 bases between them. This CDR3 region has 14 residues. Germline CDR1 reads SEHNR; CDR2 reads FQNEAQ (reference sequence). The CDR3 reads CAAASGGANTEAFF. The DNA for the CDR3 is TGTGCCGCAGCCTCGGGAGGGGCGAACACTGAAGCTTTCTTT.

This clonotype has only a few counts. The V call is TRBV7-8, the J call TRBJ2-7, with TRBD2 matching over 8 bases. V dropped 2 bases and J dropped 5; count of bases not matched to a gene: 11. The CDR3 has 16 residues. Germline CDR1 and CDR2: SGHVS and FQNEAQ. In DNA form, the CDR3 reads TGTGCCAGCAGCTTAACTCGAGTAGCGGGACTCGACGAGCAGTACTTC. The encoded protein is CASSLTRVAGLDEQYF.

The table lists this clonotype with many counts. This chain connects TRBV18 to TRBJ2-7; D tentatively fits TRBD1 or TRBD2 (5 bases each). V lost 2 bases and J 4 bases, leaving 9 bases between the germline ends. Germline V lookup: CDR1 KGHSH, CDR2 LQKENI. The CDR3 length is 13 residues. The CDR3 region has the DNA TGTGCCAGCTCACCAGGGACCGGTTACGAGCAGTACTTC. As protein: CASSPGTGYEQYF.

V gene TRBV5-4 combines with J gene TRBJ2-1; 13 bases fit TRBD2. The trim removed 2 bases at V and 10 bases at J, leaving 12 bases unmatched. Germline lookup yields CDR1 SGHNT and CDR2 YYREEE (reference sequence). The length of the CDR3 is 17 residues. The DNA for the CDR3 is TGTGCCAGCAGCTTTTATCTCGGACTAGCGGGGGCCCGAGAGCAGTTCTTC. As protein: CASSFYLGLAGAREQFF. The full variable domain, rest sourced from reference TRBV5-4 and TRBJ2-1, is ETGVTQSPTHLIKTRGQQVTLRCSSQSGHNTVSWYQQALGQGPQFIFQYYREEENGRGNFPPRFSGLQFPNYSSELNVNALELDDSALYLCASSFYLGLAGAREQFFGPGTRLTVL.

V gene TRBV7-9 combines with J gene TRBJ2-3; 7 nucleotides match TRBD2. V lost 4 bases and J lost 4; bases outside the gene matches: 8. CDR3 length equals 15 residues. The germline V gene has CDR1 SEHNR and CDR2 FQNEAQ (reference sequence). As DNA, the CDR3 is TGTGCCAGCAGCTACACGACACGGGGGGCAGATACGCAGTATTTT. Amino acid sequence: CASSYTTRGADTQYF.

CDR3 amino acids: CASSLGPLGGNEQFF. The CDR3, as DNA: TGTGCCAGCAGCTTGGGTCCCCTCGGTGGCAATGAGCAGTTCTTC. The chain carries TRBV5-4 and TRBJ2-1; D is ambiguous. Looked up from germline, CDR1 is SGHNT and CDR2 is YYREEE (reference sequence). V dropped 0 bases and J dropped 6 bases, with 13 bases sitting between them. This CDR3 contains 15 residues. The full variable domain, rest sourced from reference TRBV5-4 and TRBJ2-1, is ETGVTQSPTHLIKTRGQQVTLRCSSQSGHNTVSWYQQALGQGPQFIFQYYREEENGRGNFPPRFSGLQFPNYSSELNVNALELDDSALYLCASSLGPLGGNEQFFGPGTRLTVL.

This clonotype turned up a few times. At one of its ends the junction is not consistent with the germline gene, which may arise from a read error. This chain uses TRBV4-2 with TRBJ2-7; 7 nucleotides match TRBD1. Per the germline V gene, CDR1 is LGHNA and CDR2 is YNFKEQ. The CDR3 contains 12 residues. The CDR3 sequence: CASSHSTGYLDF. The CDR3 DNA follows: TGTGCCAGCAGCCATTCGACAGGGTACTTGGACTTC.